The sequence of this T cell receptor (beta chain) was determined in a study of T cell repertoires in cytomegalovirus infection. Study information: Both CMV infection and a matching HLA type were indicated by public TCR beta signatures. General study findings and limits: In two of eight donors, the top clonotype was HLA-C-restricted CMV-specific. CMV carriers with the relevant HLA were identified by cumulative public TCR beta family frequency.

This clonotype was seen repeatedly, ten times or more. Its matching antigen is unknown. From the reads, TCRdb called clonotypes with MiXCR, one entry per CDR3 protein. The sample holds 450,000 to 650,000 distinct CDR3 sequences, roughly 29% seen once. The clonotype was recovered from a human donor in good health (CMV status not recorded). Some clones in this sample may be carry-over from other donors' samples. Input material: PBMCs.

The CDR3 nucleotides are TGTGCCAGCAGCTTAAGGGTCGGACTAGCGGGAGGGCTAGAGGAGCAGTTCTTC. Translation gives CASSLRVGLAGGLEEQFF. V gene TRBV7-3 combines with J gene TRBJ2-1, with 15 bases fitting TRBD2. V lost 1 base to trimming and J lost 10 bases; unmatched junction nucleotides: 11. Germline V gene sequence: CDR1 SGHTA, CDR2 FQGTGA. The length of the CDR3 is 18 residues.